This passage covers 10 T cell receptor beta chains from one sample sequenced in a study of T cells after yellow fever vaccination. A single record per CDR3 protein comes from TCRdb applying MiXCR to the 5' RACE reads. This sample carries approximately 300,000 distinct CDR3 sequences, about 10% of them seen once, and the ten largest clones take less than 3.5%. The sample in question was CD4+ T cells sorted from PBMCs, obtained 45 days after the yellow fever booster vaccination. These receptor sequences come from a man aged 18 to 30 who received the YFV17D yellow fever vaccine.

This clonotype has a count of ten or more. The chain combines TRBV3-1 with TRBJ2-7; D gene ambiguous. The V gene's germline CDR1 is LGHDT and CDR2 YNNKEL (reference sequence). This CDR3 has 15 residues. V lost 1 base and J lost 3, with 13 bases in between. In DNA, the CDR3 is TGTGCCAGCAGCCAAGGCCTGAGTGCGAGCTACGAGCAGTACTTC. Residues: CASSQGLSASYEQYF.

This clonotype showed up just a few times. This rearrangement joins TRBV24-1 to TRBJ2-5; the D gene is possibly TRBD2 (6 bases). The CDR3 sequence is 14 residues long. The germline V gene has CDR1 KGHDR and CDR2 SFDVKD. V shed 4 bases and J shed 13 bases, with 21 bases lying between them. CDR3 region: CATSDARETRITYF. The CDR3 DNA reads as TGTGCCACCAGTGACGCCCGGGAGACTAGGATCACGTACTTC.

This clonotype was recorded a few times. V is TRBV9 and J is TRBJ1-4; no definite D call. V dropped 6 bases and J dropped 3 bases, with 18 bases sitting between them. The CDR3 length is 16 residues. Germline V gene lookup returns CDR1 SGDLS and CDR2 YYNGEE. CDR3 DNA: TGTGCCAGCACGCGAGACTTGCGGGCTCCTAATGAAAAACTGTTTTTT. It encodes CASTRDLRAPNEKLFF. Variable domain in full (rest from reference TRBV9 and TRBJ1-4): DSGVTQTPKHLITATGQRVTLRCSPRSGDLSVYWYQQSLDQGLQFLIQYYNGEERAKGNILERFSAQQFPDLHSELNLSSLELGDSALYFCASTRDLRAPNEKLFFGSGTQLSVL.

This sequence joins TRBV5-4 and TRBJ1-1, with TRBD1 as a possible D gene (5 bases). V shed 4 bases and J shed 1 base, with 11 bases lying between them. Germline V lookup: CDR1 SGHNT, CDR2 YYREEE (reference sequence). The CDR3 is 14 amino acids. This chain's CDR3 is CASSGAGRNTEAFF. CDR3 coding DNA: TGTGCCAGCAGCGGTGCAGGGCGGAACACTGAAGCTTTCTTT.

The table lists this clonotype with a few counts. The chain carries TRBV5-1 and TRBJ2-1; 13 nucleotides match TRBD2. The germline CDR1 and CDR2 sequences are SGHRS and YFSETQ. The length of the CDR3 is 15 residues. V lost 0 bases, J lost 9 bases, and 3 bases stayed unmatched. The CDR3 reads CASSLVTSGGGEQFF. The CDR3 DNA is TGCGCCAGCAGCTTGGTTACTAGCGGGGGGGGTGAGCAGTTCTTC.

With respect to this clonotype: A much larger clone lies a single base off, so this may be a read error. This chain joins TRBV3-1 and TRBJ1-5, with D unresolved. CDR1 is LGHDT, CDR2 YNNKEL, per germline (reference sequence). The CDR3 runs 15 residues. CDR3 protein: CASSQMAGSNQPEHF. Written as DNA, the CDR3 is TGTGCCAGCAGCCAGATGGCAGGTAGCAATCAGCCCGAGCATTTT.

The V gene is TRBV19, the J gene TRBJ2-3; the D is unclear. CDR3 size: 15 residues. In germline, CDR1 is LNHDA, CDR2 SQIVND (reference sequence). Deletions cut 8 bases from V and 0 bases from J, with 15 bases between. In nucleotides, the CDR3 is TGTGCCAGTCTACCCCTAGGTGAAAGCACAGATACGCAGTATTTT. It yields the protein CASLPLGESTDTQYF.

J is TRBJ1-2 and V is TRBV13; D gene ambiguous. Germline CDR1 is PRHDT and CDR2 is FYEKMQ (reference sequence). V was cut by 0 bases and J by 4 bases, with 9 bases left in between. This CDR3 has 14 amino acids. The CDR3 nucleotides are TGTGCCAGCAGCTTAGGCCGACCCTCCTATGGCTACACCTTC. This sequence encodes CASSLGRPSYGYTF. Drawing the rest from reference TRBV13 and TRBJ1-2, the complete variable domain is AAGVIQSPRHLIKEKRETATLKCYPIPRHDTVYWYQQGPGQDPQFLISFYEKMQSDKGSIPDRFSAQQFSDYHSELNMSSLELGDSALYFCASSLGRPSYGYTFGSGTRLTVV.

Ten or more counts support this clonotype. V and J are TRBV4-2 and TRBJ2-5, with 7 positions matching TRBD2. The V gene's germline CDR1 is LGHNA and CDR2 YNFKEQ. J gave up 3 bases and V 4 bases, and 5 bases lay outside the gene matches. The CDR3 is made up of 14 amino acids. CDR3 in amino acids: CASSPGRGEETQYF. DNA for the CDR3: TGTGCCAGCAGCCCCGGACGGGGGGAAGAGACCCAGTACTTC.

This clonotype has more than one count but fewer than ten. J is TRBJ2-7 and V is TRBV28, with 9 bases that match TRBD2. CDR1 and CDR2 (germline): MDHEN, SYDVKM. J gave up 0 bases and V 5 bases, and 8 bases lay outside the gene matches. The CDR3 has 16 residues. DNA of the CDR3: TGTGCCAGCAGTCCGTATACTAGCGGGTCCTCCTACGAGCAGTACTTC. This gives the protein CASSPYTSGSSYEQYF.